This record concerns one T cell receptor beta chain sequence. Its specificity is unknown. Together with a sample-barcoded 5' primer, a J-beta primer mix was included in a second PCR lasting roughly 6 to 12 cycles. Tagging of each cDNA molecule was performed by a template-switch adaptor with 12 random nucleotides. TCRdb re-called the 5' RACE reads through MiXCR, storing one row per CDR3 protein. The sample comprises 650,000 to 950,000 distinct CDR3 sequences, approximately 48% of which are singletons, and about a fifth rests with the top ten. This entry comes from a study of blood T cells in healthy people across ages. Each donor's blood draw was 7.5 to 10 milliliters of peripheral blood. Researchers isolated at least 7 million PBMCs per sample. Study observations and caveats: A roughly linear fall in TCR beta diversity per million T cells was seen with increasing age.

Germline V CDR1 and CDR2: MNHEY, SMNVEV (reference sequence). This CDR3 comprises 15 residues. V dropped 6 bases and J dropped 4 bases, with 16 bases sitting between them. V usage is TRBV27 and J usage is TRBJ1-5, with a tentative D call TRBD1 (5 bases). Sequenced input: blood. The clonotype originates from a man aged 60 to 75 in good health. The CDR3 is CASSSGGSGNQPQHF. The CDR3 nucleotides are TGTGCCAGCAGCTCCGGGGGGTCGGGGAATCAGCCCCAGCATTTT.